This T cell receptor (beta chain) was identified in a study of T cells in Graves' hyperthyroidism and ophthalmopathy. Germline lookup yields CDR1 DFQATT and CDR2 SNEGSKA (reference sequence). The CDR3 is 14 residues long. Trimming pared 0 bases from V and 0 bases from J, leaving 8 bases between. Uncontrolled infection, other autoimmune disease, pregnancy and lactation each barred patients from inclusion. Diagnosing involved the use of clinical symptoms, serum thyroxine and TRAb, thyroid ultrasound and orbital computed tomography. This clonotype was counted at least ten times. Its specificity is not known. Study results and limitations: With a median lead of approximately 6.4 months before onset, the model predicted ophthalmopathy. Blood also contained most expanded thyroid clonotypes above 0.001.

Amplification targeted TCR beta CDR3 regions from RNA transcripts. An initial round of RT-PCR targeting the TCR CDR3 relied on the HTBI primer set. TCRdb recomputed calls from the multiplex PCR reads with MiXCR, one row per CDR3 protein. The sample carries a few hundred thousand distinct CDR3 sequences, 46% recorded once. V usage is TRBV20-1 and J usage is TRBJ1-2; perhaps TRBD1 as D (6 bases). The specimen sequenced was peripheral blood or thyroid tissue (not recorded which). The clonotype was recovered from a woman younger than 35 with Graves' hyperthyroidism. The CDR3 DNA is TGCAGTGCTAGAGATAACAGGGCTAACTATGGCTACACCTTC. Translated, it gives CSARDNRANYGYTF.